The sequence of this TCR beta chain was determined in a study of blood T cells in healthy people across ages. V was cut by 3 bases and J by 6 bases, with 12 bases left in between. This CDR3 has 13 amino acids. For the second PCR, which ran for about 7 to 11 cycles, a sample-barcoded 5' primer and a J-beta primer mix were used. TCRdb re-called the 5' RACE reads through MiXCR, storing one row per CDR3 protein. The sample includes about 1.4 million distinct CDR3 sequences, roughly 60% of them seen just once. This clonotype was detected only a few times. The clonotype originates from a man between 18 and 29 years old in good health. The chain uses TRBV12-3 or TRBV12-4 and TRBJ2-7; D is uncertain. Material for sequencing was blood. The CDR3 bases are TGTGCCAGCAGTTTCGGCAGGAACTCCGAGCAGTACTTC. It specifies CASSFGRNSEQYF.